These 14 T cell receptor beta chains were all obtained from the same sample, sequenced in a study of cytomegalovirus exposure and HLA in healthy donors. Repertoires were generated with immunoSEQ multiplex PCR, while TCRdb's copy carries only in-frame clones and drops some. The sample records 130,000 to 150,000 clones, roughly 92% being singletons. Specimen: PBMCs. The origin of the receptors is a man aged 18 to 30 in good health and CMV-seronegative.

This chain connects TRBV6-1 to TRBJ1-1; 10 nucleotides align to TRBD1. Germline-derived CDR1 and CDR2 are MNHNS and SASEGT. This CDR3 spans 15 amino acids. V was clipped by 5 bases and J by 4 bases; unmatched bases: 7. The CDR3 region is CASSTRDRGITEAFF. Here the CDR3 DNA reads TGTGCCAGCAGTACGCGGGACAGGGGAATCACTGAAGCTTTCTTT.

V usage is TRBV2 and J usage is TRBJ2-5, with 7 bases matching TRBD2. The CDR3 is 13 residues long. Germline lookup yields CDR1 SNHLY and CDR2 FYNNEI. V was clipped by 7 bases and J by 4 bases; unmatched bases: 6. CDR3 sequence (DNA): TGTGCCAGCATTGAGCGGGATAGAGAGACCCAGTACTTC. This codes for CASIERDRETQYF.

The sample holds one count of this clone. The chain links TRBV11-2 to TRBJ2-1; D is possibly TRBD1 (6 bases). From germline, CDR1 is SGHAT and CDR2 FQNNGV. Between the trimmed V and J ends, which lost 3 bases and 9 bases, there was a span of 15 bases. This CDR3 is 14 amino acids long. As DNA, the CDR3 is TGTGCCAGCAGCTTTGAATTACAGGGTCTTGAGCAGTTCTTC. Residues: CASSFELQGLEQFF.

As DNA, the CDR3 is TGTGCCAGCAGTGAAGCCCAGGTAACCCACAATCAGCCCCAGCATTTT. This translates into CASSEAQVTHNQPQHF. J is TRBJ1-5 and V is TRBV6-1; D gene ambiguous. Per the germline V gene, CDR1 is MNHNS and CDR2 is SASEGT. The CDR3 extends over 16 amino acids. Trimming took off 0 bases at V and 3 bases at J, with 12 bases between the two ends.

The chain uses TRBV11-2 and TRBJ1-2; 8 nucleotides agree with TRBD1. The trim removed 3 bases at V and 10 bases at J, leaving 7 bases unmatched. The germline V gene has CDR1 SGHAT and CDR2 FQNNGV. This CDR3 is built from 13 residues. The CDR3 nucleotides are TGTGCCAGCAGCTTGGGGACAGGCTCTAACTACACCTTC. Translated, it gives CASSLGTGSNYTF.

The chain carries TRBV4-3 and TRBJ1-2, with no clear D. Germline V gene lookup returns CDR1 LGHNA and CDR2 YSLEER. Deletions cut 6 bases from V and 1 base from J, with 12 bases between. The CDR3 extends over 14 amino acids. The chain's CDR3 is CASSPRRVNYGYTF. In DNA form, the CDR3 reads TGCGCCAGCAGTCCAAGGAGAGTTAACTATGGCTACACCTTC.

A single count supports this clone. The V and J genes are TRBV5-1 and TRBJ2-3, with D hard to call. The CDR3 is made up of 13 amino acids. The ends were cut back, 0 bases at V and 0 bases at J, with 2 bases in the middle. Germline V gene sequence: CDR1 SGHRS, CDR2 YFSETQ. The CDR3: CASSLASTDTQYF. Written as DNA, the CDR3 is TGCGCCAGCAGCTTGGCTAGCACAGATACGCAGTATTTT. Full variable domain (missing parts from reference TRBV5-1 and TRBJ2-3): KAGVTQTPRYLIKTRGQQVTLSCSPISGHRSVSWYQQTPGQGLQFLFEYFSETQRNKGNFPGRFSGRQFSNSRSEMNVSTLELGDSALYLCASSLASTDTQYFGPGTRLTVL.

V gene TRBV5-1 combines with J gene TRBJ1-1; 8 bases are shared with TRBD1. V shed 0 bases and J 4 bases; nucleotides not matched to a gene: 5. The germline CDR1 and CDR2 sequences are SGHRS and YFSETQ. CDR3 length: 15 residues. CDR3 sequence: CASSLVRTGPTEAFF. CDR3 sequence (DNA): TGCGCCAGCAGCTTGGTCCGGACAGGGCCCACTGAAGCTTTCTTT.

The CDR3 DNA reads TGTGCCAGCAGCTTAGGGCAGGGTTTCTACGAGCAGTACGTC. Translating it yields CASSLGQGFYEQYV. The V call is TRBV11-2, the J call TRBJ2-7; maybe TRBD1 (5 bases). Trimming left V 1 base short and J 3 bases short, with 10 bases between. The CDR3 loop spans 14 amino acids. Looked up from germline, CDR1 is SGHAT and CDR2 is FQNNGV.

V is TRBV7-9 and J is TRBJ1-2; a possible D gene is TRBD1 (6 bases). Per germline, CDR1 SEHNR and CDR2 FQNEAQ (reference sequence). Trimming took 0 bases from V and 2 from J, leaving 19 bases between them. This CDR3 is built from 18 residues. CDR3 region: CASSLATPGTSINYGYTF. Written as DNA, the CDR3 is TGTGCCAGCAGCTTAGCTACCCCCGGGACATCTATCAACTATGGCTACACCTTC. The full variable domain, with the rest looked up from reference TRBV7-9 and TRBJ1-2, is DTGVSQNPRHKITKRGQNVTFRCDPISEHNRLYWYRQTLGQGPEFLTYFQNEAQLEKSRLLSDRFSAERPKGSFSTLEIQRTEQGDSAMYLCASSLATPGTSINYGYTFGSGTRLTVV.

This sequence joins TRBV9 and TRBJ2-7; D might be TRBD1 (6 bases). V was shortened by 0 bases and J by 6 bases, with 13 bases between the two germline ends. Germline V gene sequence: CDR1 SGDLS, CDR2 YYNGEE. This CDR3 region has 14 residues. CDR3 sequence: CASSVGLGGSEQYF. In DNA form, the CDR3 reads TGTGCCAGCAGCGTAGGTTTAGGGGGAAGCGAGCAGTACTTC.

The chain combines TRBV28 with TRBJ1-1; D remains ambiguous. V was shortened by 2 bases and J by 6 bases, with 7 bases between the two germline ends. Germline CDR1 reads MDHEN; CDR2 reads SYDVKM. The CDR3 totals 12 residues. In DNA, the CDR3 is TGTGCCAGCAGTTTAGAGATTCCTGAAGCTTTCTTT. Protein sequence: CASSLEIPEAFF.

The chain employs TRBV7-6 and TRBJ2-1, with TRBD2 matching over 9 bases. This CDR3 comprises 17 residues. V lost 6 bases to trimming and J lost 3 bases; unmatched junction nucleotides: 12. Germline CDR1 is SGHVS and CDR2 is FNYEAQ. The DNA of the CDR3 is TGTGCCAGCAGTCCTAGCGGGGTGACGGGATACTACAATGAGCAGTTCTTC. Amino acids: CASSPSGVTGYYNEQFF.

The chain carries TRBV18 and TRBJ2-5; D may be TRBD2 (5 bases). V lost 2 bases to trimming and J lost 5 bases, with 12 bases between them. Germline CDR1 reads KGHSH; CDR2 reads LQKENI. The CDR3 is 14 amino acids. The DNA for the CDR3 is TGTGCCAGCTCACCATCTGCTACGGGGGAGACCCAGTACTTC. The encoded protein is CASSPSATGETQYF.